The T cell receptor beta chain under discussion was sequenced for a study of OX40 agonist ivuxolimab in advanced cancers. Clones were read by immunoSEQ multiplex PCR, and TCRdb kept only the in-frame ones, dropping some. The table records tens of thousands of clones, roughly 88% of them present only once. The V end lost 8 bases, the J end lost 7 bases, and 9 bases lay between the germline ends. This CDR3 is built from 12 residues. The germline gives CDR1 MNHEY, CDR2 SVGAGI. This TCR was recovered from an adult with an advanced solid tumor such as melanoma, head and neck, liver or kidney cancer. The starting material was CD4+ or CD8+ T cells sorted from blood, obtained in a trial of the OX40 agonist ivuxolimab. The chain joins TRBV6-5 to TRBJ1-6; D possibly corresponds to TRBD1 (5 bases). This chain's CDR3 is CASRDGNSPLHF. Written as DNA, the CDR3 is TGTGCCAGCCGGGACGGGAATTCACCCCTCCACTTT.